The 24 T cell receptor beta chains given below trace back to one sample, sequenced in a study of cytomegalovirus exposure and HLA in healthy donors. PCR amplification relied on 60 Vbeta primers (plus 13 Jbeta primers). Sequenced by immunoSEQ multiplex PCR; TCRdb stores in-frame clones only, minus some. The table includes roughly 180,000 clones, roughly 80% detected once. Sequencing input: PBMCs. These receptors came from a woman between 40 and 50 years old in good health and CMV-seropositive.

The rearrangement links TRBV5-6 to TRBJ2-7; no definite D call. CDR1 is SGHDT, CDR2 YYEEEE, per germline. CDR3 length: 15 amino acids. The ends were cut back, 5 bases at V and 0 bases at J, with 15 bases in the middle. The CDR3 region has the DNA TGTGCCAGCAGTCGCCCCCGGGTTAGCTCCTACGAGCAGTACTTC. As protein: CASSRPRVSSYEQYF.

The chain joins TRBV27 to TRBJ2-1, with 8 bases aligning to TRBD1. The length of the CDR3 is 15 residues. The V gene end was trimmed by 7 bases and the J gene end by 6 bases; junction bases not matched to a gene: 11. Germline V gene data show CDR1 as MNHEY and CDR2 as SMNVEV (reference sequence). CDR3 loop: CASTPGQGLGNEQFF. CDR3 DNA: TGTGCCAGCACCCCAGGACAGGGCTTAGGCAATGAGCAGTTCTTC.

The chain carries TRBV7-2 and TRBJ2-7; TRBD1 matches at 10 bases. CDR1 and CDR2 from the germline V gene are SGHTA and FQGNSA. Trimming removed 5 bases from V and 2 bases from J; junction bases left unmatched: 9. The CDR3 is 16 residues long. CDR3 bases: TGTGCCAGCAGCCAGCTGATGACAGGGGGCACCTACGAGCAGTACTTC. This codes for CASSQLMTGGTYEQYF. The full variable domain, in which reference TRBV7-2 and TRBJ2-7 provide the parts outside the CDR3, is GAGVSQSPSNKVTEKGKDVELRCDPISGHTALYWYRQSLGQGLEFLIYFQGNSAPDKSGLPSDRFSAERTGGSVSTLTIQRTQQEDSAVYLCASSQLMTGGTYEQYFGPGTRLTVT.

This clone turned up a few times. V and J are TRBV6-5 and TRBJ2-1, with 7 bases aligning to TRBD1. With 6 bases clipped from V and 5 bases from J, the junction kept 10 bases outside the gene matches. The CDR3 is 15 residues long. Germline-derived CDR1 and CDR2 are MNHEY and SVGAGI. CDR3: CASRFSTTGNNEQFF. The CDR3 DNA is TGTGCCAGCAGATTCTCTACGACAGGGAACAATGAGCAGTTCTTC.

The CDR3, as DNA: TGCGCCAGCAGCCAAAATACAGGGATGGCTTCACCCCTCCACTTT. Translated: CASSQNTGMASPLHF. The chain recombines TRBV4-3 with TRBJ1-6; perhaps TRBD1 as D (6 bases). There are 15 residues in the CDR3. The V and J ends lost 2 bases and 9 bases respectively, with 14 bases between them. Looked up from germline, CDR1 is LGHNA and CDR2 is YSLEER.

In regard to this clone: Germline is not matched at one junction end, which may reflect a read error. V is TRBV11-2 and J is TRBJ2-5; D gene ambiguous. The DNA matches TRBJ2-7 better at its end, which makes the J call doubtful. Germline CDR1 SGHAT, CDR2 FQNNGV. The CDR3 is made up of 15 amino acids. CDR3 DNA sequence: TGTGCCAGCAGCCTAGACTGGGCAAGGTCCTACGAGCAGTACTTC. This encodes CASSLDWARSYEQYF.

The chain combines TRBV30 with TRBJ2-2; a possible D gene is TRBD2 (6 bases). Trimming removed 4 bases at V and 4 bases at J, with 16 bases between. The CDR3 contains 15 residues. Germline V gives CDR1 GTSNPN, CDR2 SVGIG (reference sequence). The DNA of the CDR3 is TGTGCCTGGATATTCGGTGGGAGGACCACCGGGGAGCTGTTTTTT. As protein: CAWIFGGRTTGELFF.

J is TRBJ2-4 and V is TRBV15; 9 bases line up with TRBD2. CDR3 length: 13 amino acids. The V gene's germline CDR1 is LNHNV and CDR2 YYDKDF (reference sequence). V shed 8 bases and J 8 bases; nucleotides not matched to a gene: 7. The chain's CDR3 is CATGGGASYIQYF. The CDR3 DNA reads TGTGCCACCGGCGGGGGGGCGTCCTACATTCAGTACTTC. Drawing the rest from reference TRBV15 and TRBJ2-4, the complete variable domain is DAMVIQNPRYQVTQFGKPVTLSCSQTLNHNVMYWYQQKSSQAPKLLFHYYDKDFNNEADTPDNFQSRRPNTSFCFLDIRSPGLGDTAMYLCATGGGASYIQYFGAGTRLSVL.

This chain uses TRBV2 with TRBJ1-1; possible D gene TRBD1, 6 bases. CDR3 length: 15 amino acids. Trimming took off 6 bases at V and 1 base at J, with 15 bases between the two ends. Germline CDR1 reads SNHLY; CDR2 reads FYNNEI. The chain's CDR3 is CASSATGTPNTEAFF. The CDR3 DNA reads TGTGCCAGCAGCGCCACGGGGACACCGAACACTGAAGCTTTCTTT. Complete variable domain (other parts from reference TRBV2 and TRBJ1-1): EPEVTQTPSHQVTQMGQEVILRCVPISNHLYFYWYRQILGQKVEFLVSFYNNEISEKSEIFDDQFSVERPDGSNFTLKIRSTKLEDSAMYFCASSATGTPNTEAFFGQGTRLTVV.

The V gene is TRBV9, the J gene TRBJ1-2, with 7 nucleotides matching TRBD1. The CDR3 loop spans 13 amino acids. V lost 4 bases, J lost 6 bases, and 6 bases stayed unmatched. Germline V lookup: CDR1 SGDLS, CDR2 YYNGEE. The CDR3 spells CASSPSTGHGYTF. In nucleotides, the CDR3 is TGTGCCAGCAGCCCCTCGACAGGGCATGGCTACACCTTC.

The rearrangement joins TRBV18 to TRBJ1-5; D might be TRBD1 (5 bases). Germline lookup yields CDR1 KGHSH and CDR2 LQKENI. V gave up 3 bases and J gave up 5 bases, with 17 bases separating them. The CDR3 is made up of 16 amino acids. The CDR3 protein is CASSPAPQGSDQPQHF. DNA of the CDR3: TGTGCCAGCTCACCCGCACCTCAGGGTTCAGATCAGCCCCAGCATTTT.

The chain carries TRBV5-1 and TRBJ1-1; 8 bases align to TRBD1. The V gene's germline CDR1 is SGHRS and CDR2 YFSETQ. The CDR3 sequence is 15 residues long. V shed 4 bases and J 1 base; nucleotides not matched to a gene: 6. CDR3 DNA sequence: TGCGCCAGCAGCCTTCGAACAGGGGGGAACACTGAAGCTTTCTTT. This gives the protein CASSLRTGGNTEAFF.

The gene calls are TRBV11-3 and TRBJ1-5; the D gene is possibly TRBD1 (5 bases). Germline V gene data show CDR1 as SGHNT and CDR2 as YENEEA. Trimming cost V 3 bases and J 5 bases, with 14 bases left between them. The CDR3 covers 15 residues. The CDR3: CASSFGRDLDQPQHF. The CDR3 bases are TGTGCCAGCAGCTTCGGCAGGGACTTGGATCAGCCCCAGCATTTT.

This clone occurred a few times. The rearrangement uses TRBV10-1 and TRBJ1-2; a possible D gene is TRBD1 (5 bases). This CDR3 comprises 13 residues. CDR1 and CDR2 (germline): WNHNN, SYGVQD (reference sequence). Between the trimmed V and J ends, which lost 9 bases and 0 bases, there was a span of 11 bases. The CDR3 nucleotides read TGCGCCAGGAAGGGGAGGGCTAACTATGGCTACACCTTC. Translating gives CARKGRANYGYTF.

V is TRBV9 and J is TRBJ2-5, with 7 bases identical to TRBD1. The J call may be incorrect, as the DNA end agrees better with TRBJ2-7. Germline V gives CDR1 SGDLS, CDR2 YYNGEE. The CDR3 sequence is 14 residues long. Here the CDR3 DNA reads TGTGCCAGCAGCGCCGGGACAGCACCTTACGAGCAGTACTTC. It yields the protein CASSAGTAPYEQYF.

This chain uses TRBV30 with TRBJ1-2; TRBD1 is a possible D gene (5 bases). This CDR3 is 14 amino acids long. V was trimmed by 1 base and J by 5 bases, leaving 14 bases between them. Germline V gene lookup returns CDR1 GTSNPN and CDR2 SVGIG (reference sequence). CDR3 residues: CAWSGAGTGYGYTF. CDR3 nucleotides: TGTGCCTGGAGTGGAGCGGGGACGGGTTATGGCTACACCTTC.

The V and J genes are TRBV6-6 and TRBJ1-1; D not certain. Per the germline V gene, CDR1 is MNHNY and CDR2 is SVGAGI (reference sequence). This CDR3 comprises 15 residues. V dropped 2 bases and J dropped 0 bases, with 10 bases sitting between them. The CDR3 DNA reads TGTGCCAGCAGTTACCCTGAGGCTTTGAACACTGAAGCTTTCTTT. Its protein is CASSYPEALNTEAFF.

The chain recombines TRBV10-2 with TRBJ2-5, with 13 bases lining up with TRBD2. V gave up 2 bases and J gave up 4 bases; unmatched junction bases: 4. Per the germline V gene, CDR1 is WSHSY and CDR2 is SAAADI. This CDR3 comprises 16 residues. This CDR3 reads CASSEGLAGEVETQYF. The CDR3 DNA is TGCGCCAGCAGTGAGGGACTAGCGGGGGAGGTAGAGACCCAGTACTTC.

The gene calls are TRBV19 and TRBJ2-6; 9 nucleotides align to TRBD1. This CDR3 has 16 residues. Germline CDR1 is LNHDA and CDR2 is SQIVND (reference sequence). V dropped 5 bases and J dropped 0; count of bases not matched to a gene: 2. The CDR3 spells CASSQTGGSGANVLTF. CDR3 nucleotides: TGTGCCAGTAGTCAGACAGGGGGCTCTGGGGCCAACGTCCTGACTTTC.

This rearrangement joins TRBV4-1 to TRBJ2-7; 9 bases agree with TRBD2. With 4 bases clipped from V and 7 bases from J, the junction kept 11 bases outside the gene matches. The CDR3 consists of 15 residues. The germline gives CDR1 MGHRA, CDR2 YSYEKL. CDR3 coding DNA: TGCGCCAGCAGCCCAGCACAAGCGGGAGGTCTTGAGCAGTACTTC. This translates into CASSPAQAGGLEQYF.

This clone was seen a handful of times. The chain links TRBV7-2 to TRBJ2-5; 7 nucleotides agree with TRBD1. The CDR3 covers 14 residues. Trimming cost V 0 bases and J 4 bases; bases outside gene matches: 2. Per germline, CDR1 SGHTA and CDR2 FQGNSA. The CDR3 spells CASSLAGQSETQYF. The CDR3 nucleotides read TGTGCCAGCAGCTTAGCGGGACAGTCAGAGACCCAGTACTTC. The full variable domain, in which reference TRBV7-2 and TRBJ2-5 provide the parts outside the CDR3, is GAGVSQSPSNKVTEKGKDVELRCDPISGHTALYWYRQSLGQGLEFLIYFQGNSAPDKSGLPSDRFSAERTGGSVSTLTIQRTQQEDSAVYLCASSLAGQSETQYFGPGTRLLVL.

The CDR3 DNA reads TGTGCCAGCAGCTTCGGACAGGGAAACACCGGGGAGCTGTTTTTT. Encoded protein: CASSFGQGNTGELFF. The chain couples TRBV7-2 to TRBJ2-2; 8 bases fit TRBD1. The V segment lost 3 bases and the J segment 2 bases; nucleotides outside the gene matches: 2. CDR3 size: 15 residues. Germline values: CDR1 SGHTA, CDR2 FQGNSA.

The gene calls are TRBV7-6 and TRBJ2-1, with D possibly matching TRBD2 (6 bases). This CDR3 has 16 amino acids. The ends were cut back, 5 bases at V and 3 bases at J, with 17 bases in the middle. Germline lookup yields CDR1 SGHVS and CDR2 FNYEAQ. In nucleotides, the CDR3 is TGTGCCAGCAGCGAGGGGCGGGACGGAGACTACAATGAGCAGTTCTTC. It encodes CASSEGRDGDYNEQFF.

This rearrangement joins TRBV29-1 to TRBJ1-2, with 8 bases identical to TRBD1. The V gene's germline CDR1 is SQVTM and CDR2 ANQGSEA. CDR3 size: 15 residues. With V trimmed by 4 bases and J by 6 bases, 13 bases remained unmatched. The DNA for the CDR3 is TGCAGCGTTGGGGGCCCGGGACAGGAGAACGATGGCTACACCTTC. Its protein product is CSVGGPGQENDGYTF.